This T cell receptor beta chain was identified during a study of cytomegalovirus exposure and HLA in healthy donors. Study outcomes and limitations: Later analysis associated a missense DCLRE1C variant with TCR beta V- and J-gene trimming. Most TCR beta V segments were productive about 87% or about 30% of the time in an earlier analysis.

The PCR used 60 Vbeta and 13 Jbeta primers. This table comes from immunoSEQ multiplex PCR, and its TCRdb copy is limited to in-frame clones, with some not included. In the table there are about 150,000 clones, 60% to 70% of which are singletons. As to this clone: As yet, its antigen is unknown.

This CDR3 comprises 15 residues. Germline V lookup: CDR1 MNHNS, CDR2 SASEGT. V was pared by 5 bases and J by 2 bases, with 10 bases between. Specimen: PBMCs. This sequence originates from a woman aged 55 to 70 in good health and CMV-seropositive. The chain joins TRBV6-1 to TRBJ2-6; tentatively, D is TRBD1 (6 bases). Written as DNA, the CDR3 is TGTGCCAGCAGTCCACAGGGAGCTGGGGCCAACGTCCTGACTTTC. As protein: CASSPQGAGANVLTF.